The clone carrying this T cell receptor (beta chain) was picked up many times. Construction of the TCRbeta library involved unique molecular identifiers. One entry per CDR3 protein results from TCRdb running MiXCR on the PCR reads. The data contain roughly 220,000 distinct CDR3 sequences, about 12% of them singletons. This sample is drawn from a study of T-cell reconstitution after alpha-beta-depleted transplantation in children. The CDR3 runs to 13 residues. Germline V lookup: CDR1 WSHSY, CDR2 SAAADI. The V end was cut by 8 bases, the J end by 0 bases, with 10 bases between. This clonotype was sampled from a human donor who donated a stem cell graft to a child with acute lymphoblastic leukemia. This rearrangement joins TRBV10-2 to TRBJ2-5, with no clear D. The sample here was PBMCs from the stem cell graft donor, taken from the stem cell graft. The DNA of the CDR3 is TGCGCCAGCGGCACACCGTACCAAGAGACCCAGTACTTC. The encoded protein is CASGTPYQETQYF.